Following are 17 T cell receptor beta chains from one sample sequenced in a study of cytomegalovirus exposure and HLA in healthy donors. In the PCR, 60 Vbeta and 13 Jbeta primers were used. The method was immunoSEQ multiplex PCR; TCRdb's version includes in-frame clones alone and lacks a portion of them. The sample shows under 150,000 clones, around 9% of them seen only once. The source material was PBMCs. Receptor source: a woman aged 40 to 50 in good health and CMV-seropositive.

This chain uses TRBV5-1 with TRBJ1-3, with D perhaps matching TRBD1 (5 bases). CDR1 and CDR2 from the germline V gene are SGHRS and YFSETQ. The V and J ends lost 4 bases and 3 bases respectively, with 17 bases between them. The CDR3 is made up of 16 amino acids. The CDR3 sequence is CASSPQAGSIGNTIYF. The CDR3 DNA reads as TGCGCCAGCAGCCCTCAGGCAGGGTCGATTGGAAACACCATATATTTT.

V and J are TRBV7-2 and TRBJ1-1; D unclear. Per the germline V gene, CDR1 is SGHTA and CDR2 is FQGNSA. The CDR3 loop spans 12 amino acids. V was shortened by 4 bases and J by 7 bases, with 10 bases between the two germline ends. CDR3 nucleotides: TGTGCCAGCAGCTCCCAGGCCCTTGAAGCTTTCTTT. Amino acids: CASSSQALEAFF.

This chain joins TRBV7-8 and TRBJ2-7; a possible D gene is TRBD2 (5 bases). The V end lost 2 bases, the J end lost 3 bases, and 11 bases lay between the germline ends. CDR3 length: 14 amino acids. CDR1 is SGHVS, CDR2 FQNEAQ, per germline. In nucleotides, the CDR3 is TGTGCCAGCAGCTTATCCACGGGGTACTACGAGCAGTACTTC. Its protein product is CASSLSTGYYEQYF.

The chain is built from TRBV7-9 and TRBJ2-2; 13 bases are shared with TRBD2. After removal of 5 bases from V and 4 bases from J, the junction contained 4 bases not matched to a gene. The CDR3 length is 16 residues. Germline loops: CDR1 SEHNR, CDR2 FQNEAQ (reference sequence). The CDR3 reads CASSETSGGGTGELFF. CDR3 in DNA: TGTGCCAGCAGCGAAACTAGCGGGGGGGGCACCGGGGAGCTGTTTTTT. Looking up the rest from reference TRBV7-9 and TRBJ2-2 gives the full variable domain: DTGVSQNPRHKITKRGQNVTFRCDPISEHNRLYWYRQTLGQGPEFLTYFQNEAQLEKSRLLSDRFSAERPKGSFSTLEIQRTEQGDSAMYLCASSETSGGGTGELFFGEGSRLTVL.

This clone was observed a handful of times. This chain uses TRBV2 with TRBJ2-7; D not resolved. Trimming stripped 6 bases from V and 3 bases from J, with 6 bases between. The CDR3 extends over 11 amino acids. Germline CDR1 reads SNHLY; CDR2 reads FYNNEI. CDR3 loop: CASRAVYEQYF. The DNA for the CDR3 is TGTGCCAGCAGAGCCGTCTACGAGCAGTACTTC.

In this sample, this clone turned up a few times. The chain uses TRBV7-2 and TRBJ2-5; D might be TRBD1 (5 bases). The CDR3 has 13 amino acids. Trimming removed 1 base from V and 4 bases from J, with 7 bases in between. The germline CDR1 and CDR2 sequences are SGHTA and FQGNSA. For the CDR3, the DNA is TGTGCCAGCAGCTTAGAGCAGGGAGAGACCCAGTACTTC. Its protein product is CASSLEQGETQYF.

This clone has just a few counts. The chain employs TRBV6-1 and TRBJ2-1; D may be TRBD2 (6 bases). CDR1 MNHNS and CDR2 SASEGT come from the germline V gene. This CDR3 spans 16 amino acids. The germline V and J ends were trimmed by 2 bases and 0 bases, with 11 bases remaining between them. The CDR3 DNA reads TGTGCCAGCAGTGAACGGGGACTCATCTCCTACAATGAGCAGTTCTTC. Its translation: CASSERGLISYNEQFF.

In this sample, this clone turned up a few times. The chain recombines TRBV6-5 with TRBJ2-2, with TRBD1 matching 8 bases. This CDR3 has 15 amino acids. Germline lookup yields CDR1 MNHEY and CDR2 SVGAGI. V was pared by 10 bases and J by 4 bases, with 11 bases of the junction left unmatched. CDR3 in amino acids: CATSRQGSFTGELFF. The CDR3 DNA reads as TGTGCCACAAGCCGACAGGGGTCTTTCACCGGGGAGCTGTTTTTT.

This rearrangement joins TRBV9 to TRBJ1-5, with 7 positions matching TRBD1. CDR1 is SGDLS, CDR2 YYNGEE, per germline. Trimming at V came to 3 bases and at J to 0 bases, leaving 3 bases not matched to a gene. The CDR3 runs 15 residues. The CDR3 region is CASSAGQISNQPQHF. The CDR3 nucleotides are TGTGCCAGCAGCGCGGGACAGATTAGCAATCAGCCCCAGCATTTT.

This clone was recorded once. The chain is built from TRBV11-2 and TRBJ1-3, with 8 bases matching TRBD1. The CDR3 sequence is 15 residues long. The junction had 8 bases not matched to a gene; V was cut back by 6 bases and J by 4 bases. The germline V gene has CDR1 SGHAT and CDR2 FQNNGV. In DNA form, the CDR3 reads TGTGCCAGCAGGGCCGGTGGGACAGGAGGAAACACCATATATTTT. It specifies CASRAGGTGGNTIYF. The complete variable domain, with remaining parts taken from reference TRBV11-2 and TRBJ1-3, reads EAGVAQSPRYKIIEKRQSVAFWCNPISGHATLYWYQQILGQGPKLLIQFQNNGVVDDSQLPKDRFSAERLKGVDSTLKIQPAKLEDSAVYLCASRAGGTGGNTIYFGEGSWLTVV.

This clone was seen more than once but under ten times. The chain is built from TRBV5-1 and TRBJ2-1; TRBD1 aligns across 7 bases. CDR1 and CDR2 from the germline V gene are SGHRS and YFSETQ. The CDR3 length is 16 residues. Unmatched junction bases numbered 7, after V lost 0 bases and J lost 4 bases. CDR3 coding DNA: TGCGCCAGCAGCTTGGAACAGGGGTTAGGTTACAATGAGCAGTTCTTC. Residues: CASSLEQGLGYNEQFF.

This clone was detected only a few times. J is TRBJ1-2 and V is TRBV5-1; 9 bases line up with TRBD1. This CDR3 is built from 17 residues. From germline, CDR1 is SGHRS and CDR2 YFSETQ. Losses at the gene ends were 2 bases for V and 4 bases for J; bases not matched to a gene: 12. The CDR3 nucleotides read TGCGCCAGCAGCTTAGGACAGGGGTTCTCAGTTTCCTATGGCTACACCTTC. As protein: CASSLGQGFSVSYGYTF.

V and J are TRBV27 and TRBJ1-1, with 9 bases fitting TRBD1. The CDR3 loop spans 13 amino acids. Unmatched junction bases numbered 10, after V lost 6 bases and J lost 11 bases. Germline loops: CDR1 MNHEY, CDR2 SMNVEV (reference sequence). The CDR3 DNA reads TGTGCCAGCAGCTGGACAGGGGAAAACAGGGCTTTCTTT. This gives the protein CASSWTGENRAFF.

The DNA of the CDR3 is TGTGCCAGCAGCTTGCTGGGCCTAGAGACCCAGTACTTC. The encoded protein is CASSLLGLETQYF. The chain carries TRBV5-5 and TRBJ2-5; D remains ambiguous. Germline assignment: CDR1 SGHKS and CDR2 YYEKEE (reference sequence). The CDR3 length is 13 residues. Trimming left V 1 base short and J 4 bases short, with 8 bases between.

The V and J genes are TRBV7-9 and TRBJ1-3, with D maybe TRBD1 (6 bases). Germline V lookup: CDR1 SEHNR, CDR2 FQNEAQ (reference sequence). CDR3 length equals 19 residues. Trimming took 5 bases from V and 0 from J, leaving 23 bases between them. CDR3 sequence: CASSPGAGDPQDSGNTIYF. CDR3 nucleotides: TGTGCCAGCAGCCCCGGGGCAGGGGACCCCCAGGACTCTGGAAACACCATATATTTT.

The chain carries TRBV18 and TRBJ2-2, with TRBD1 matching 7 bases. The germline gives CDR1 KGHSH, CDR2 LQKENI. The J segment lost 6 bases and the V segment lost 6 bases, leaving 4 bases of the junction unmatched. This CDR3 comprises 13 residues. CDR3 DNA sequence: TGTGCCAGCTCCCAACAGGGGCCCGGGGAGCTGTTTTTT. It translates to CASSQQGPGELFF.

This clone was seen only a few times. V is TRBV5-4 and J is TRBJ2-5; D is possibly TRBD1 (8 bases). Trimming took 3 bases from V and 5 from J, leaving 14 bases between them. Germline V gene data show CDR1 as SGHNT and CDR2 as YYREEE (reference sequence). CDR3 size: 14 residues. The CDR3 region has the DNA TGTGCCAGCAGCTCCTACAGGGGGGGGGAGACCCAGTACTTC. It yields the protein CASSSYRGGETQYF.